What follows are 10 T cell receptor beta chains derived from one specimen sequenced in a study of naive and memory T cell subsets. Findings and caveats of the study: Possibly reflecting memory cells re-expressing CD45RA, a few larger clonotypes occurred in naive repertoires, especially CD8.

These receptors lack a known antigen. Both TRBC1 and TRBC2 were covered by a beta constant-region primer of two equimolar oligonucleotides. Four rounds of PCR amplified the ligated cDNA using nested alpha and beta constant-region primers plus SP2. Each CDR3 protein gets one entry after TCRdb re-called the UMI-ligation and nested PCR reads with MiXCR. The sample has around 100,000 distinct CDR3 sequences, roughly 15% seen once; the top ten hold around 3%. Sequencing input: naive CD8+ T cells from blood. The receptors shown here come from a human donor in good health.

This clonotype was seen repeatedly, ten times or more. This chain links TRBV6-5 with TRBJ2-1; D gene ambiguous. The ends were cut back, 1 base at V and 6 bases at J, with 7 bases in the middle. The germline gives CDR1 MNHEY, CDR2 SVGAGI. This CDR3 has 13 amino acids. Here the CDR3 DNA reads TGTGCCAGCAGTTACTTCAAGGGCAATGAGCAGTTCTTC. Amino acid sequence: CASSYFKGNEQFF.

The chain carries TRBV5-1 and TRBJ2-5; possibly TRBD2 for D (5 bases). The CDR3 runs to 16 residues. Germline V gives CDR1 SGHRS, CDR2 YFSETQ. Trimming took off 6 bases at V and 1 base at J, with 19 bases between the two ends. The CDR3 coding sequence is TGCGCCAGCATCGACGGGCCAGGACTGAGCCAAGAGACCCAGTACTTC. Amino acid sequence: CASIDGPGLSQETQYF.

This clonotype was picked up a small number of times. The chain recombines TRBV20-1 with TRBJ2-1; D gene ambiguous. The CDR3 sequence is 12 residues long. Trimming removed 3 bases at V and 8 bases at J, with 11 bases between. Germline loops: CDR1 DFQATT, CDR2 SNEGSKA (reference sequence). CDR3 DNA: TGCAGTGCTAGGACCGCAGAGGATGAGCAGTTCTTC. This encodes CSARTAEDEQFF.

This chain links TRBV7-3 with TRBJ2-1, with a tentative D call TRBD1 (5 bases). In germline, CDR1 is SGHTA, CDR2 FQGTGA. Trimming shortened V by 5 bases and J by 6 bases, and 11 bases separated the two germline ends. The CDR3 is made up of 13 amino acids. CDR3 coding DNA: TGTGCCAGCAGCCCAGGGTCTAGCAATGAGCAGTTCTTC. This codes for CASSPGSSNEQFF.

The J gene is TRBJ1-5, the V gene TRBV27; D is unresolved. This CDR3 contains 15 residues. V lost 3 bases and J lost 0, with 9 bases in between. Germline V gene data show CDR1 as MNHEY and CDR2 as SMNVEV (reference sequence). The CDR3 sequence is CASSLYSDSNQPQHF. The DNA for the CDR3 is TGTGCCAGCAGTTTGTACAGTGATAGCAATCAGCCCCAGCATTTT.

The J gene is TRBJ2-1, the V gene TRBV6-2 or TRBV6-3, with D possibly being TRBD2 (5 bases). The CDR3 is 13 residues long. Germline values: CDR1 MNHEY, CDR2 SVGEGT. V was trimmed by 3 bases and J by 8 bases, leaving 11 bases between them. CDR3 DNA sequence: TGTGCCAGCAGTTATGGGAGCCTCTATGAGCAGTTCTTC. Translating gives CASSYGSLYEQFF.

This clonotype was detected only a few times. This chain connects TRBV6-5 to TRBJ2-7; no definite D call. CDR1 MNHEY and CDR2 SVGAGI come from the germline V gene. The CDR3 covers 13 residues. Trimming pared 0 bases from V and 5 bases from J, leaving 8 bases between. CDR3 in DNA: TGTGCCAGCAGTTACTCGGTCGTTAACGAGCAGTACTTC. Protein: CASSYSVVNEQYF.

This chain joins TRBV9 and TRBJ2-2, with a tentative D call TRBD2 (6 bases). This CDR3 is 13 amino acids long. Deletions cut 4 bases from V and 7 bases from J, with 11 bases between. Germline assignment: CDR1 SGDLS and CDR2 YYNGEE. CDR3 sequence: CASSPTSFGELFF. In DNA form, the CDR3 reads TGTGCCAGCAGCCCAACTAGCTTCGGGGAGCTGTTTTTT.

In its sample, this clonotype was seen many times. CDR3 in DNA: TGTGCCACCAGTGACGCCGGGACTAGCGTATTCCCCGGGGAGCTGTTTTTT. It codes for CATSDAGTSVFPGELFF. V usage is TRBV24-1 and J usage is TRBJ2-2; the match to TRBD2 covers 10 bases. Germline-derived CDR1 and CDR2 are KGHDR and SFDVKD. V gave up 4 bases and J gave up 6 bases; unmatched junction bases: 10. The CDR3 contains 17 residues.

This clonotype was seen many times. CDR3 in DNA: TGTGCCAGCAGTTATGACAGTATTATTGAGCAGTTCTTC. This sequence encodes CASSYDSIIEQFF. The rearrangement links TRBV6-6 to TRBJ2-1, with D possibly TRBD1 on 5 matching bases. Germline CDR1 is MNHNY and CDR2 is SVGAGI (reference sequence). The CDR3 length is 13 residues. The V end was cut by 3 bases, the J end by 9 bases, with 12 bases between.